What follows are 25 T cell receptor beta chains derived from one specimen sequenced in a study of T-cell reconstitution after alpha-beta-depleted transplantation in children (TCRdb year 2016). The library was obtained by PCR. Sequencer: Illumina HiSeq 2500. To normalize quantification of the TCRbeta repertoire, the TCR libraries were built with molecular barcoding that relied on unique molecular identifiers. TCRdb reworked the public reads: Q25 trimming with fastp, MiXCR clone assembly, productive beta chains retained. Here each entry gathers all rows of one CDR3 protein and keeps the most common genes and DNA. This sample holds over 200,000 distinct CDR3 sequences; roughly 18% were observed only once. The top ten hold about 41% of the sample. The treatment or condition label for this specimen denotes: allogeneic hematopoietic cell transplantation with graft depleted of TCRalphabeta T cells and CD19 B cells.

The sample here was PBMCs, mostly from graft donor cells, taken 360 days after TCRalphabeta/CD19-depleted stem cell transplant. The receptors here all came from a male patient under 10 years old who had a stem cell transplant for acute lymphoblastic leukemia, so the T cells may come from the graft donor.

This clonotype has only a few counts. J is TRBJ2-3 and V is TRBV11-3; 8 bases are a match to TRBD1. CDR1 and CDR2 (germline): SGHNT, YENEEA. This CDR3 comprises 14 residues. Trimming took 5 bases from V and 6 from J; bases not matched to a gene: 7. This CDR3 reads CASSPRTGTDTQYF. CDR3 bases: TGTGCCAGCAGCCCCCGGACAGGGACGGATACGCAGTATTTT.

This clonotype was seen a handful of times. The chain has TRBV29-1 and TRBJ2-7, with 8 bases matching TRBD1. V lost 6 bases, J lost 4 bases, and 5 bases stayed unmatched. Germline V lookup: CDR1 SQVTM, CDR2 ANQGSEA. The CDR3 runs 12 residues. The CDR3 here is CSVSWTGYEQYF. The CDR3 nucleotides are TGCAGCGTCTCCTGGACAGGGTACGAGCAGTACTTC.

The table lists this clonotype with a few counts. The chain recombines TRBV4-3 with TRBJ2-1; D unclear. The ends were cut back, 2 bases at V and 5 bases at J, with 10 bases in the middle. Germline lookup yields CDR1 LGHNA and CDR2 YSLEER. This CDR3 has 14 residues. CDR3 sequence: CASSQITNHNEQFF. DNA for the CDR3: TGCGCCAGCAGCCAAATTACCAATCACAATGAGCAGTTCTTC.

The gene calls are TRBV12-3 or TRBV12-4 and TRBJ2-3; the D is unclear. Trimming removed 5 bases from V and 0 bases from J, with 12 bases in between. This CDR3 spans 15 amino acids. CDR3 region: CASSHGPESTDTQYF. Written as DNA, the CDR3 is TGTGCCAGCAGTCATGGACCTGAAAGCACAGATACGCAGTATTTT.

This clonotype was seen repeatedly, ten times or more. The DNA for the CDR3 is TGTGCCAGCAGCTCCCGGACAGATCAAGAGACCCAGTACTTC. It yields the protein CASSSRTDQETQYF. This chain uses TRBV13 with TRBJ2-5, with D perhaps TRBD1 (6 bases). Germline-derived CDR1 and CDR2 are PRHDT and FYEKMQ (reference sequence). V dropped 4 bases and J dropped 2 bases, with 11 bases sitting between them. The CDR3 length is 14 residues.

This clonotype was counted ten times or more. This chain uses TRBV3-1 with TRBJ2-4; no definite D call. Looked up from germline, CDR1 is LGHDT and CDR2 is YNNKEL (reference sequence). The length of the CDR3 is 12 residues. V was trimmed by 4 bases and J by 5 bases, leaving 6 bases between them. Written as DNA, the CDR3 is TGTGCCAGCAGCCCGACTGAAAACATTCAGTACTTC. Translation: CASSPTENIQYF.

The rearrangement joins TRBV6-2 or TRBV6-3 to TRBJ2-1; D is tentatively TRBD1 or TRBD2 (5 bases each). Germline V gives CDR1 MNHEY, CDR2 SVGEGT. The CDR3 contains 14 residues. V gave up 5 bases and J gave up 8 bases, with 16 bases separating them. CDR3 protein: CASSPGPLGDEQFF. Written as DNA, the CDR3 is TGTGCCAGCAGTCCGGGACCCCTAGGCGATGAGCAGTTCTTC.

This clonotype showed up just a few times. The chain is built from TRBV12-3 or TRBV12-4 and TRBJ1-5, with TRBD1 as a possible D gene (5 bases). CDR3 length equals 13 residues. Deletions cut 2 bases from V and 6 bases from J, with 8 bases between. Here the CDR3 DNA reads TGTGCCAGCAGTTTACCGGGGGGTCAGCCCCAGCATTTT. Translating gives CASSLPGGQPQHF.

This clonotype was seen only a few times. The chain carries TRBV29-1 and TRBJ2-5; TRBD2 matches 13 bases. V lost 0 bases to trimming and J lost 5 bases; unmatched junction nucleotides: 6. The germline V gene encodes CDR1 SQVTM and CDR2 ANQGSEA. The CDR3 is made up of 16 amino acids. The CDR3 here is CSVEDRTSGGSETQYF. In nucleotides, the CDR3 is TGCAGCGTTGAAGATCGGACTAGCGGGGGCTCGGAGACCCAGTACTTC.

This clonotype is classed as medium-sized. J is TRBJ2-1 and V is TRBV15, with TRBD2 matching 12 bases. Germline CDR1 LNHNV, CDR2 YYDKDF (reference sequence). Trimming at V came to 2 bases and at J to 4 bases, leaving 18 bases not matched to a gene. The CDR3 length is 21 residues. CDR3 amino acids: CATSRPPTSGSIPLPYNEQFF. The CDR3 nucleotides are TGTGCCACCAGCAGACCGCCGACTAGCGGGAGTATCCCACTCCCGTACAATGAGCAGTTCTTC.

The genes are TRBV6-2 or TRBV6-3 and TRBJ2-7, with D maybe TRBD1 (5 bases). Germline V gives CDR1 MNHEY, CDR2 SVGEGT. This CDR3 has 11 residues. Trimming took off 8 bases at V and 4 bases at J, with 9 bases between the two ends. The CDR3 DNA sequence: TGTGCCAGCTTAAGGGGATACGAGCAGTACTTC. As protein: CASLRGYEQYF.

The rearrangement uses TRBV7-2 and TRBJ2-3; perhaps TRBD2 as D (6 bases). With 2 bases removed from V and 5 bases from J, the gap between germline ends came to 11 bases. Germline V gene lookup returns CDR1 SGHTA and CDR2 FQGNSA. The CDR3 is 14 amino acids. The CDR3 DNA reads TGTGCCAGCAGCTTATGGGGGGAGGTAGATACGCAGTATTTT. Translated: CASSLWGEVDTQYF.

The chain employs TRBV4-3 and TRBJ2-7; weak D call: TRBD1 (6 bases). Deletions cut 1 base from V and 7 bases from J, with 11 bases between. CDR3 size: 13 residues. CDR1 and CDR2 from the germline V gene are LGHNA and YSLEER. The CDR3 DNA reads as TGCGCCAGCAGCCAAGGCCCAGGGGATGAGCAGTACTTC. Protein sequence: CASSQGPGDEQYF.

This clonotype was counted a few times. The chain joins TRBV5-8 to TRBJ1-5, with TRBD1 as a possible D gene (5 bases). The CDR3 sequence is 13 residues long. V was cut by 4 bases and J by 10 bases, with 15 bases left in between. Germline V gene sequence: CDR1 SGHTS, CDR2 YDEGEE. The CDR3 DNA reads TGTGCCAGCAGCCCGGGACGCCAGCATCCCCAGCATTTT. Amino acid sequence: CASSPGRQHPQHF.

This sequence joins TRBV27 and TRBJ2-5; no clear D. Germline V lookup: CDR1 MNHEY, CDR2 SMNVEV (reference sequence). Trimming took 3 bases from V and 4 from J, leaving 9 bases between them. CDR3 size: 13 residues. CDR3 nucleotides: TGTGCCAGCAGTTTCCGAGGCGTAGAGACCCAGTACTTC. It is translated as CASSFRGVETQYF.

In its sample, this clonotype was seen once. The rearrangement links TRBV7-9 to TRBJ2-7, with TRBD1 identical over 7 bases. CDR3 size: 15 residues. Germline V gene sequence: CDR1 SEHNR, CDR2 FQNEAQ (reference sequence). The junction had 9 bases not matched to a gene; V was cut back by 3 bases and J by 4 bases. The CDR3 region is CASSLTGSGAYEQYF. CDR3 bases: TGTGCCAGCAGCTTGACAGGGTCCGGGGCTTACGAGCAGTACTTC.

This clonotype was detected a few times. CDR3 sequence: CASSQDTLSNQPQHF. In DNA, the CDR3 is TGCGCCAGCAGCCAAGATACCCTGAGTAATCAGCCCCAGCATTTT. This chain joins TRBV4-1 and TRBJ1-5; unclear D gene. Germline V gives CDR1 MGHRA, CDR2 YSYEKL. Trimming cost V 0 bases and J 4 bases, with 10 bases left between them. The CDR3 runs to 15 residues.

The chain combines TRBV12-3 or TRBV12-4 with TRBJ1-1; 8 nucleotides line up with TRBD1. The CDR3 covers 13 residues. V trimming: 6 bases; J trimming: 5 bases; junction bases outside the gene matches: 5. DNA for the CDR3: TGTGCCAGCAGCTCGACAGGGGTAACTGAAGCTTTCTTT. It translates to CASSSTGVTEAFF.

The chain combines TRBV5-4 with TRBJ1-1; D is uncertain. V lost 0 bases and J lost 0, with 9 bases in between. Germline lookup yields CDR1 SGHNT and CDR2 YYREEE (reference sequence). The CDR3 contains 15 residues. CDR3: CASSLVGPVNTEAFF. CDR3 in DNA: TGTGCCAGCAGCTTGGTCGGGCCGGTGAACACTGAAGCTTTCTTT.

This clonotype was counted many times. The chain recombines TRBV29-1 with TRBJ2-7, with TRBD1 matching 12 bases. The J segment lost 4 bases and the V segment lost 4 bases, leaving 5 bases of the junction unmatched. The length of the CDR3 is 14 residues. Germline V gene lookup returns CDR1 SQVTM and CDR2 ANQGSEA. The CDR3 nucleotides are TGCAGCGTTGGGGGGGGACAGGGGGCATACGAGCAGTACTTC. It yields the protein CSVGGGQGAYEQYF.

The chain recombines TRBV19 with TRBJ2-1; no definite D call. The CDR3 has 17 amino acids. V shed 2 bases and J shed 0 bases, with 14 bases lying between them. Germline values: CDR1 LNHDA, CDR2 SQIVND (reference sequence). This CDR3 is CASSISHLTRSYNEQFF. The CDR3 coding sequence is TGTGCCAGTAGTATAAGTCACCTGACGCGCTCCTACAATGAGCAGTTCTTC.

This clonotype was observed at least ten times. This chain connects TRBV5-1 to TRBJ1-6; no definite D call. The germline gives CDR1 SGHRS, CDR2 YFSETQ. Trimming took 0 bases from V and 3 from J, leaving 16 bases between them. The CDR3 loop spans 18 amino acids. The CDR3 region is CASSLDRTPDGYNSPLHF. CDR3 coding DNA: TGCGCCAGCAGCTTGGACCGGACGCCAGATGGCTATAATTCACCCCTCCACTTT.

V gene TRBV15 combines with J gene TRBJ1-1; the D is unclear. This CDR3 is 14 amino acids long. From germline, CDR1 is LNHNV and CDR2 YYDKDF (reference sequence). The V end lost 4 bases, the J end lost 0 bases, and 9 bases lay between the germline ends. As DNA, the CDR3 is TGTGCCACCAGCACGTCAGCAATGAACACTGAAGCTTTCTTT. Translation gives CATSTSAMNTEAFF.

This clonotype was seen a handful of times. The chain is built from TRBV12-3 or TRBV12-4 and TRBJ2-3; either TRBD1 or TRBD2 may supply D (6 bases each). The ends were cut back, 3 bases at V and 5 bases at J, with 15 bases in the middle. The CDR3 length is 15 residues. CDR3 coding DNA: TGTGCCAGCAGTTTCCCGGGGGCCAGCGTAGATACGCAGTATTTT. Translating it yields CASSFPGASVDTQYF.

V gene TRBV20-1 combines with J gene TRBJ2-1, with TRBD1 as a possible D gene (6 bases). Per germline, CDR1 DFQATT and CDR2 SNEGSKA (reference sequence). The germline V and J ends were trimmed by 3 bases and 0 bases, with 12 bases remaining between them. The CDR3 spans 15 residues. For the CDR3, the DNA is TGCAGTGCTAGCCCCGGACAGTCCTCCTACAATGAGCAGTTCTTC. As protein: CSASPGQSSYNEQFF.